This T cell receptor (beta chain) was documented in a study of T cells expressing NK-cell markers. Study-level information: Serological testing identified seven of the eight sequenced donors as HCMV-seropositive and one as seronegative. Whole-study results and caveats: Dominant NKG2C+ clonotypes accounted for roughly 1.0-7.5% of CD8+ T cells in about six donors.

cDNA encoding TCR beta was synthesized via 5'RACE template switching incorporating UMIs. For each CDR3 protein, TCRdb gives one entry from its re-call of the 5' RACE reads, without DNA. The record lists some 340,000 distinct CDR3 sequences, of which the ten most abundant hold 5% to 5.5%. About this clonotype: The antigen remains undetermined.

CDR1 DFQATT and CDR2 SNEGSKA come from the germline V gene (reference sequence). There are 13 residues in the CDR3. The sequence was collected from a man between 18 and 69 years old in good health. The rearrangement uses TRBV20-1 and TRBJ2-1; TCRdb indicates TRBD1, and absent DNA this call remains unverified. Sample: blood T cells: a sorted CD56 or NKG2C T cell subset, CD4+ or CD8+ T cells, or bulk PBMC T cells (not recorded which). CDR3 sequence reads: CSAIRHEGNEQFF.